These 23 T cell receptor beta chains came from one sample sequenced in a study of T cell responses to AZD1222 COVID-19 vaccine. The data were produced by immunoSEQ multiplex PCR, yet TCRdb's version contains in-frame clones alone and is incomplete. Of 150,000 to 200,000 clones listed, 94% were seen once; the top ten hold about 0.6%. This material consisted of peripheral blood, taken on day 0 of AZD1222 vaccination. The source of these receptors is an adult in good health.

The V gene is TRBV2, the J gene TRBJ2-1; tentatively, D is TRBD1 or TRBD2 (5 bases each). The V gene lost 10 bases and the J gene lost 6 bases, with 13 bases spanning the gap. CDR3 length: 12 amino acids. Germline CDR1 reads SNHLY; CDR2 reads FYNNEI. CDR3 in DNA: TGTGCCACCCTGGGGGTCCGCAATGAGCAGTTCTTC. Residues: CATLGVRNEQFF.

Details on this clone: The same CDR3 is also encoded by other DNA sequences in this sample. The chain combines TRBV19 with TRBJ1-1; D is uncertain. This CDR3 comprises 13 residues. V was shortened by 3 bases and J by 2 bases, with 7 bases between the two germline ends. Per the germline V gene, CDR1 is LNHDA and CDR2 is SQIVND (reference sequence). CDR3: CASSIGVNTEAFF. The CDR3 DNA sequence: TGTGCCAGTAGTATCGGGGTTAACACTGAAGCTTTCTTT.

This chain joins TRBV30 and TRBJ2-3, with 14 bases matching TRBD2. CDR3 length equals 13 residues. V was clipped by 3 bases and J by 14 bases; unmatched bases: 7. Germline CDR1 and CDR2: GTSNPN and SVGIG (reference sequence). CDR3 sequence reads: CAWRAGTSGGLYF. The CDR3 nucleotides are TGTGCCTGGAGAGCCGGGACTAGCGGGGGTCTGTATTTT.

The count of this clone is one. The rearrangement joins TRBV6-5 to TRBJ2-2; possibly TRBD1 for D (6 bases). The CDR3 has 13 amino acids. Per the germline V gene, CDR1 is MNHEY and CDR2 is SVGAGI. Trimming shortened V by 10 bases and J by 5 bases, and 14 bases separated the two germline ends. In nucleotides, the CDR3 is TGTGCCACCACCGGGACACCGACCGGGGAGCTGTTTTTT. It specifies CATTGTPTGELFF.

The chain links TRBV10-3 to TRBJ2-1, with D perhaps matching TRBD1 (6 bases). V lost 11 bases and J lost 6, with 11 bases in between. CDR1 is ENHRY and CDR2 is SYGVKD in the germline V gene. The CDR3 is 11 amino acids. The CDR3 is CASMTGNEQFF. In DNA form, the CDR3 reads TGTGCCTCGATGACAGGCAATGAGCAGTTCTTC.

The rearrangement uses TRBV6-5 and TRBJ1-1; maybe TRBD1 (6 bases). Germline loops: CDR1 MNHEY, CDR2 SVGAGI. Trimming cost V 7 bases and J 3 bases, with 15 bases left between them. This CDR3 contains 14 residues. The CDR3 loop is CASNRGGADTEAFF. As DNA, the CDR3 is TGTGCCAGCAATAGAGGGGGTGCGGACACTGAAGCTTTCTTT.

This chain links TRBV30 with TRBJ1-4; TRBD1 aligns across 9 bases. From germline, CDR1 is GTSNPN and CDR2 SVGIG (reference sequence). The CDR3 is 14 amino acids. The junction had 2 bases not matched to a gene; V was cut back by 3 bases and J by 3 bases. This chain's CDR3 is CAWSTGGPNEKLFF. CDR3 nucleotides: TGTGCCTGGAGCACAGGGGGCCCTAATGAAAAACTGTTTTTT. The full variable domain, with the rest looked up from reference TRBV30 and TRBJ1-4, is SQTIHQWPATLVQPVGSPLSLECTVEGTSNPNLYWYRQAAGRGLQLLFYSVGIGQISSEVPQNLSASRPQDRQFILSSKKLLLSDSGFYLCAWSTGGPNEKLFFGSGTQLSVL.

This chain uses TRBV29-1 with TRBJ1-1; D unclear. The length of the CDR3 is 14 residues. The ends were cut back, 4 bases at V and 1 base at J, with 13 bases in the middle. Per the germline V gene, CDR1 is SQVTM and CDR2 is ANQGSEA. The CDR3 region has the DNA TGCAGCGTTGTCGGGCGGAATTGGAACACTGAAGCTTTCTTT. Translation gives CSVVGRNWNTEAFF.

This chain links TRBV10-2 with TRBJ1-1, with D perhaps TRBD1 (6 bases). Trimming removed 4 bases from V and 4 bases from J, with 16 bases in between. There are 15 residues in the CDR3. In germline, CDR1 is WSHSY, CDR2 SAAADI. DNA for the CDR3: TGCGCCAGCAGTGGGGGGCCGTTAATGGGCACTGAAGCTTTCTTT. Protein sequence: CASSGGPLMGTEAFF.

The rearrangement uses TRBV27 and TRBJ1-5; D might be TRBD1 (6 bases). V was shortened by 2 bases and J by 4 bases, with 6 bases between the two germline ends. Germline V lookup: CDR1 MNHEY, CDR2 SMNVEV (reference sequence). This CDR3 is 13 amino acids long. The CDR3 DNA is TGTGCCAGCAGTTTAGGACAGAATCAGCCCCAGCATTTT. Protein product: CASSLGQNQPQHF.

The chain recombines TRBV10-3 with TRBJ1-5, with D hard to call. Trimming left V 6 bases short and J 4 bases short, with 7 bases between. The CDR3 consists of 12 residues. Germline CDR1 reads ENHRY; CDR2 reads SYGVKD. CDR3 in DNA: TGTGCCATCAGGGATGAGAATCAGCCCCAGCATTTT. Translation gives CAIRDENQPQHF.

The chain is built from TRBV6-5 and TRBJ2-1; tentative D call: TRBD2 (5 bases). The CDR3 has 14 amino acids. Germline V gene sequence: CDR1 MNHEY, CDR2 SVGAGI. With 0 bases removed from V and 13 bases from J, the gap between germline ends came to 16 bases. CDR3 sequence: CASSYSGEGRSQFF. DNA of the CDR3: TGTGCCAGCAGTTACTCGGGCGAGGGCCGGAGCCAGTTCTTC.

This chain connects TRBV13 to TRBJ2-7; no reliable D call. Germline values: CDR1 PRHDT, CDR2 FYEKMQ (reference sequence). V was cut by 0 bases and J by 3 bases, with 6 bases left in between. The CDR3 is 13 residues long. The CDR3 loop reads CASSLGASYEQYF. CDR3 sequence (DNA): TGTGCCAGCAGCTTAGGCGCAAGCTACGAGCAGTACTTC. Full variable domain (rest looked up from reference TRBV13 and TRBJ2-7): AAGVIQSPRHLIKEKRETATLKCYPIPRHDTVYWYQQGPGQDPQFLISFYEKMQSDKGSIPDRFSAQQFSDYHSELNMSSLELGDSALYFCASSLGASYEQYFGPGTRLTVT.

V and J are TRBV2 and TRBJ2-2; 8 bases line up with TRBD2. The junction had 9 bases not matched to a gene; V was cut back by 4 bases and J by 11 bases. Germline V gene lookup returns CDR1 SNHLY and CDR2 FYNNEI. This CDR3 is built from 14 residues. CDR3 residues: CASSVSPGGPELFF. CDR3 DNA sequence: TGTGCCAGCAGTGTATCGCCGGGAGGGCCTGAGCTGTTTTTT.

This chain uses TRBV15 with TRBJ1-3; D call uncertain. Trimming pared 8 bases from V and 2 bases from J, leaving 7 bases between. Germline V gives CDR1 LNHNV, CDR2 YYDKDF (reference sequence). The CDR3 covers 12 residues. CDR3 in DNA: TGTGCCACCTCCAGGCCTGGAAACACCATATATTTT. Translated, it gives CATSRPGNTIYF.

The rearrangement joins TRBV6-1 to TRBJ2-1, with a weak D call TRBD1 (5 bases). The CDR3 totals 14 residues. Germline loops: CDR1 MNHNS, CDR2 SASEGT. Between the trimmed V and J ends, which lost 2 bases and 5 bases, there was a span of 10 bases. The CDR3 DNA is TGTGCCAGCAGTGAACATAACAGGCACAATGAGCAGTTCTTC. This codes for CASSEHNRHNEQFF.

This chain connects TRBV7-3 to TRBJ2-1; D unclear. The CDR3 length is 14 residues. The germline V gene encodes CDR1 SGHTA and CDR2 FQGTGA. Trimming pared 5 bases from V and 1 base from J, leaving 9 bases between. The CDR3: CASSPSSSYNEQFF. CDR3 nucleotide sequence: TGTGCCAGCAGCCCGTCGAGTTCCTACAATGAGCAGTTCTTC.

This chain uses TRBV5-4 with TRBJ1-1; no definite D call. The V gene lost 0 bases and the J gene lost 3 bases, with 3 bases spanning the gap. CDR1 and CDR2 from the germline V gene are SGHNT and YYREEE (reference sequence). The CDR3 extends over 12 amino acids. CDR3 in amino acids: CASSLVDTEAFF. CDR3 bases: TGTGCCAGCAGCTTGGTAGACACTGAAGCTTTCTTT.

The CDR3 nucleotides are TGTGCCAGCGATAGCATGGGGGAAGGAGTGGACCAAGAGACCCAGTACTTC. As protein: CASDSMGEGVDQETQYF. V gene TRBV7-9 combines with J gene TRBJ2-5; D may be TRBD1 or TRBD2 (5 bases each). Germline values: CDR1 SEHNR, CDR2 FQNEAQ (reference sequence). The V end lost 8 bases, the J end lost 0 bases, and 22 bases lay between the germline ends. CDR3 size: 17 residues.

V gene TRBV29-1 combines with J gene TRBJ2-1; 9 nucleotides agree with TRBD2. CDR3 length: 13 amino acids. The junction had 5 bases not matched to a gene; V was cut back by 2 bases and J by 9 bases. Germline V gene sequence: CDR1 SQVTM, CDR2 ANQGSEA. CDR3 region: CSVESAGGVEQFF. The CDR3 nucleotides read TGCAGCGTTGAAAGTGCGGGAGGGGTTGAGCAGTTCTTC.

This chain joins TRBV6-5 and TRBJ2-2, with TRBD1 identical over 7 bases. V trimming: 6 bases; J trimming: 5 bases; junction bases outside the gene matches: 9. Germline V gives CDR1 MNHEY, CDR2 SVGAGI. The CDR3 is 15 residues long. This CDR3 reads CASRKPTGLTGELFF. CDR3 sequence (DNA): TGTGCCAGCAGAAAACCGACAGGGTTGACCGGGGAGCTGTTTTTT.

The rearrangement links TRBV27 to TRBJ1-6; the match to TRBD1 covers 8 bases. V gave up 5 bases and J gave up 7 bases; unmatched junction bases: 7. The CDR3 spans 15 residues. The germline V gene encodes CDR1 MNHEY and CDR2 SMNVEV (reference sequence). CDR3 residues: CASSPAGQGNSPLHF. The CDR3 DNA reads TGTGCCAGCAGTCCCGCAGGACAGGGAAATTCACCCCTCCACTTT.

The chain has TRBV5-6 and TRBJ1-1; D remains ambiguous. The CDR3 has 15 amino acids. Germline loops: CDR1 SGHDT, CDR2 YYEEEE. Trimming pared 4 bases from V and 3 bases from J, leaving 16 bases between. Written as DNA, the CDR3 is TGTGCCAGCAGCCTCCCCAACCCCCGGGACACTGAAGCTTTCTTT. Protein sequence: CASSLPNPRDTEAFF.